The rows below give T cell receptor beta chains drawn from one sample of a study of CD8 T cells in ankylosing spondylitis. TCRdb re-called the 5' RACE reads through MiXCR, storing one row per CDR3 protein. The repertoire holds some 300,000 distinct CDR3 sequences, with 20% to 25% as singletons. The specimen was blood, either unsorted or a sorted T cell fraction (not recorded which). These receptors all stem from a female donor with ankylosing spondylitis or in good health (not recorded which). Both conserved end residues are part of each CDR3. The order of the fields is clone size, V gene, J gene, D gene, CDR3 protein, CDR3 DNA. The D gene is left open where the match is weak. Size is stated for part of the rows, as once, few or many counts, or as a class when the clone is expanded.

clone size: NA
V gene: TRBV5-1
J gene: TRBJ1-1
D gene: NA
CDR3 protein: CASTLAGQNTEAFF
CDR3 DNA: TGCGCCAGCACCCTGGCCGGACAGAACACTGAAGCTTTCTTT

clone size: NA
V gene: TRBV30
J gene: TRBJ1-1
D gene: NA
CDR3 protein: CAWSVQGNTEAFF
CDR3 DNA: TGTGCCTGGAGTGTACAGGGCAACACTGAAGCTTTCTTT

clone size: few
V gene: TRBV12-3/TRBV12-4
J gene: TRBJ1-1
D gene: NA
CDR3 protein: CASSHSLDRSNTEAFF
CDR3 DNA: TGTGCCAGCAGCCATTCCTTGGACAGATCGAACACTGAAGCTTTCTTT

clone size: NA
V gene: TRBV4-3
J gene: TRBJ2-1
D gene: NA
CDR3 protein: CASSQDRDAAYNEQFF
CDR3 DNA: TGCGCCAGCAGCCAAGATCGAGACGCAGCTTACAATGAGCAGTTCTTC

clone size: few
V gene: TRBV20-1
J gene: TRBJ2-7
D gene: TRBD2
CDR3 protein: CSARVAGERYEQYF
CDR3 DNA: TGCAGTGCTAGAGTAGCGGGAGAGAGGTACGAGCAGTACTTC

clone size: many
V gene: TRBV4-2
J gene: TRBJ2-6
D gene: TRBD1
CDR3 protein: CASSQEPGGSGANVLTF
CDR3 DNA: TGTGCCAGCAGCCAAGAGCCAGGGGGATCTGGGGCCAACGTCCTGACTTTC

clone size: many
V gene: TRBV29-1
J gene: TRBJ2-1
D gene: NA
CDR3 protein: CSVRGSSYNEQFF
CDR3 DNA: TGCAGCGTTCGGGGGAGCTCCTACAATGAGCAGTTCTTC

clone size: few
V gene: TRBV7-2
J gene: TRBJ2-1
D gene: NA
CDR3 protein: CASSLVQAENEQFF
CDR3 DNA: TGTGCCAGCAGCTTAGTTCAAGCCGAAAATGAGCAGTTCTTC

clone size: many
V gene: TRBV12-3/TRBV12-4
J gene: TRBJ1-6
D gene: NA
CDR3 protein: CASTYTRQDNSPLHF
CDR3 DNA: TGTGCCAGCACCTACACCAGGCAGGATAATTCACCCCTCCACTTT

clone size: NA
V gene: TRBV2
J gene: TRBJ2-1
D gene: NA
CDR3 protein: CASKGGSSYNEQFF
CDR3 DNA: TGTGCCAGCAAAGGGGGGTCCTCCTACAATGAGCAGTTCTTC

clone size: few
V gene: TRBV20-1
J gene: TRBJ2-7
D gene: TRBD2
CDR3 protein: CSAGATSGRAFVQYF
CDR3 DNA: TGCAGTGCTGGGGCGACTAGCGGGAGGGCCTTCGTGCAGTACTTC

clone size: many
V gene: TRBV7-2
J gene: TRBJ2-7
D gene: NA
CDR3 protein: CASSLAQREQYF
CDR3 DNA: TGTGCCAGCAGCTTAGCTCAGAGAGAGCAGTACTTC

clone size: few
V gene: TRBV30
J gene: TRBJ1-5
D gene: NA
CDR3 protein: CAWGLNQPQHF
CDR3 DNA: TGTGCCTGGGGCCTCAATCAGCCCCAGCATTTT

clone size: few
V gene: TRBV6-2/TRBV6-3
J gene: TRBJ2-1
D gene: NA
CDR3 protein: CASSRDSRVNEQFF
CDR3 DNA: TGTGCCAGCAGCCGGGACTCCAGAGTCAATGAGCAGTTCTTC

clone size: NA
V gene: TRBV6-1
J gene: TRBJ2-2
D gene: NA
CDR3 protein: CASSRARGNTGELFF
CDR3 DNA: TGTGCCAGCAGTCGGGCCCGGGGGAACACCGGGGAGCTGTTTTTT

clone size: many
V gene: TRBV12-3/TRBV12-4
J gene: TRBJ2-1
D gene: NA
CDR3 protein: CASSPLGHSYNEQFF
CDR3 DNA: TGTGCCAGCAGTCCTCTGGGTCATTCCTACAATGAGCAGTTCTTC

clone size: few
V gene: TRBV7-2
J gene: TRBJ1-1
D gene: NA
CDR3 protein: CASSSDSGLKNTEAFF
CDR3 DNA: TGTGCCAGCAGCTCCGACAGCGGGCTGAAGAACACTGAAGCTTTCTTT

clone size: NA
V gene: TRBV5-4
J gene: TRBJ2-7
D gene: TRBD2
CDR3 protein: CASSSARTSGSNEQYF
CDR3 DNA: TGTGCCAGCAGCTCCGCCAGGACTAGCGGGAGTAACGAGCAGTACTTC

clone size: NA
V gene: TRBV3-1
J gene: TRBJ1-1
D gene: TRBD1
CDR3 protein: CASSQVRGLVNTEAFF
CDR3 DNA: TGTGCCAGCAGCCAAGTAAGGGGGCTTGTGAACACTGAAGCTTTCTTT

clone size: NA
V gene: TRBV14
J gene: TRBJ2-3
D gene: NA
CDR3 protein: CASSQDGGHTQYF
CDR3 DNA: TGTGCCAGCAGCCAAGATGGAGGTCATACGCAGTATTTT

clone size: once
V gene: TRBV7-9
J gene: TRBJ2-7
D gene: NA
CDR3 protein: CASSPRGAIPDEQYF
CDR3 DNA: TGTGCCAGCAGCCCTCGCGGAGCCATTCCGGACGAGCAGTACTTC

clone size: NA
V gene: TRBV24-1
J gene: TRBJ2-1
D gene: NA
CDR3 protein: CATSDPLHGNEQFF
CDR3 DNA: TGTGCCACCAGTGACCCCCTCCATGGTAATGAGCAGTTCTTC

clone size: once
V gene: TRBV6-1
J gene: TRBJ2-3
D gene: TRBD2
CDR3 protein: CASSSPTSGRGPGTDTQYF
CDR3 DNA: TGTGCCAGCAGTAGCCCGACTAGCGGGAGAGGGCCTGGCACAGATACGCAGTATTTT

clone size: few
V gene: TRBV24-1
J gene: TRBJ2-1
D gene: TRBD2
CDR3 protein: CATSDPTSGRENEQFF
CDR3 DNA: TGTGCCACCAGTGACCCCACTAGCGGGAGGGAAAATGAGCAGTTCTTC

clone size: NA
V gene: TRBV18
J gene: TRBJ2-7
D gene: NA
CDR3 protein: CASSRDDTLEQYF
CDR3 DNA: TGTGCCAGCTCACGCGACGATACTCTCGAGCAGTACTTC

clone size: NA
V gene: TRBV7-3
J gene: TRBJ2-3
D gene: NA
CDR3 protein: CASSSDRSSTDTQYF
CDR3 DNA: TGTGCCAGCAGCTCGGACCGATCTAGCACAGATACGCAGTATTTT

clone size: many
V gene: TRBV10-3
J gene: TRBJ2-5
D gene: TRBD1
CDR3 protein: CAAQGAGETQYF
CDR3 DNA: TGTGCCGCCCAGGGGGCCGGGGAGACCCAGTACTTC

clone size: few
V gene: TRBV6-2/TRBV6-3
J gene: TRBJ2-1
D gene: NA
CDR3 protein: CASDTDSSSREQFF
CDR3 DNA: TGTGCCAGTGATACTGACTCGTCCAGCAGGGAGCAGTTCTTC

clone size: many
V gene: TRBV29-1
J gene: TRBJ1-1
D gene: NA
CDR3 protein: CSDANGAEAFF
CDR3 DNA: TGCAGCGACGCGAACGGGGCTGAAGCTTTCTTT

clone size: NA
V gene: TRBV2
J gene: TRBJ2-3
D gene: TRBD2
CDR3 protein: CASSDGAGGDTQYF
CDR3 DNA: TGTGCCAGCAGTGATGGGGCGGGAGGCGATACGCAGTATTTT

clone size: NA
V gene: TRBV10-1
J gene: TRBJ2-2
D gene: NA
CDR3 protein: CASSDGPNTGELFF
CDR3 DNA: TGCGCCAGCAGTGATGGGCCTAACACCGGGGAGCTGTTTTTT

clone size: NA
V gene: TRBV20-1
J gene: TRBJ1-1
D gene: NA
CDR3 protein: CSANRDRSEAFF
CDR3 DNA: TGCAGTGCTAACAGGGACCGCTCTGAAGCTTTCTTT

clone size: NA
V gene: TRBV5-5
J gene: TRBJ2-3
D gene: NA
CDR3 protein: CASSLPPGADTQYF
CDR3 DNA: TGTGCCAGCAGCTTGCCCCCGGGGGCGGATACGCAGTATTTT

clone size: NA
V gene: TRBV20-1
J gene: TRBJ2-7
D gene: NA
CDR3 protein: CSARGVIGEQYF
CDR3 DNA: TGCAGTGCTAGAGGGGTTATAGGGGAGCAGTACTTC

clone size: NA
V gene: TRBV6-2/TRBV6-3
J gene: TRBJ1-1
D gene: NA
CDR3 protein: CASSYSRRNTEAFF
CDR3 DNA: TGTGCCAGCAGTTACTCAAGGCGGAACACTGAAGCTTTCTTT

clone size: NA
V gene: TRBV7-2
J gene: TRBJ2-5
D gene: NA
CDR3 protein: CASSFERQETQYF
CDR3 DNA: TGTGCCAGCAGCTTTGAGCGGCAAGAGACCCAGTACTTC

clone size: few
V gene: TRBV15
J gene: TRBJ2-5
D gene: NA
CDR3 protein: CATSRETVRTQYF
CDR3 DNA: TGTGCCACCAGCAGAGAGACTGTTCGGACCCAGTACTTC

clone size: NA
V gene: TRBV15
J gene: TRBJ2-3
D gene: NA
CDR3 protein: CATSRDQGVARTDTQYF
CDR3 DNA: TGTGCCACCAGCAGAGACCAGGGAGTGGCCCGCACAGATACGCAGTATTTT

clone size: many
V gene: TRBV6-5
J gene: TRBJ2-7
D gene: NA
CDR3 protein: CASSYSRYRSYEQYF
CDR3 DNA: TGTGCCAGCAGTTACTCGAGGTACAGAAGCTACGAGCAGTACTTC

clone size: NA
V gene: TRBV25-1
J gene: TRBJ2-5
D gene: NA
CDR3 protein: CASSPSRGAEETQYF
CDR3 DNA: TGTGCCAGCAGTCCGTCGAGGGGGGCGGAGGAGACCCAGTACTTC

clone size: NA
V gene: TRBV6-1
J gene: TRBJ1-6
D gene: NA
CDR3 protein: CASSQTDVSPLHF
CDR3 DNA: TGTGCCAGCAGTCAGACGGATGTTTCACCCCTCCACTTT

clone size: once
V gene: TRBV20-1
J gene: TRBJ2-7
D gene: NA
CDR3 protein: CSAREGSFSSYEQYF
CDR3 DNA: TGCAGTGCTAGAGAGGGTAGCTTCAGTTCCTACGAGCAGTACTTC